This paragraph covers one TCR beta chain sequence. This sample stems from a study of cytomegalovirus exposure and HLA in healthy donors. The PCR made use of 60 Vbeta and 13 Jbeta primers. Measured with immunoSEQ multiplex PCR; TCRdb has only the in-frame clones, and not every one. Found here are under 150,000 clones, 60% to 85% of them singletons; the top ten hold about 2%. Healthy individuals who donated bone marrow served as the donors. The CDR3 runs 15 residues. V gave up 5 bases and J gave up 8 bases; unmatched junction bases: 7. Germline values: CDR1 SNHLY, CDR2 FYNNEI. The sample comprised PBMCs. This receptor was obtained from a female donor in good health and CMV-seropositive. The V and J genes are TRBV2 and TRBJ2-1; 12 bases match TRBD2. CDR3 in DNA: TGTGCCAGCAGTAGACTAGCGGGAGAGTTCGATGAGCAGTTCTTC. Translating it yields CASSRLAGEFDEQFF.